The rows below give T cell receptor beta chains drawn from one sample of a study of graft-versus-host responses after intestinal transplantation. Generated by immunoSEQ multiplex PCR, the TCRdb table keeps only in-frame clones and is missing some. The sample records about 98,000 clones, approximately 85% being singletons. Source: PBMCs, taken 255 days after intestinal transplant. The receptors here all came from a human patient who received an intestinal transplant, so some T cells may come from the graft donor. Both conserved end residues are part of each CDR3. The order of the fields is D gene, V gene, J gene, clone size, CDR3 DNA, CDR3 protein. The D gene is left open where the match is weak. Size is omitted from some rows. Given values are once, few, many or a class for expanded clones.

>NA|TRBV29-1|TRBJ1-1|few
TGCAGCGTTGTTAGGCGGGGGAGGGACACTGAAGCTTTCTTT
CSVVRRGRDTEAFF
>TRBD2|TRBV27|TRBJ2-1|NA
TGTGCCAGCAGCCACACTAGCGGGAGTATCAATGAGCAGTTCTTC
CASSHTSGSINEQFF
>NA|TRBV7-2|TRBJ2-5|once
TGTGCCAGCAGCTTAGAGGGCAGCCAAGAGACCCAGTACTTC
CASSLEGSQETQYF
>NA|TRBV11-1|TRBJ2-7|NA
TGTGCCAGCAGCCCCGCGAATGGGCTCCTCTACGAGCAGTACTTC
CASSPANGLLYEQYF
>NA|TRBV28|TRBJ2-4|NA
TGTGCCAGCAGTTTAGGGAACATTCAGTACTTC
CASSLGNIQYF
>TRBD2|TRBV9|TRBJ2-2|NA
TGTGCCAGCAGCGTCGGCGGGAGCTCCGGGGAGCTGTTTTTT
CASSVGGSSGELFF
>NA|TRBV27|TRBJ1-5|NA
TGTGCCAGCAGTTCGCTGACTGGAGGCAATCAGCCCCAGCATTTT
CASSSLTGGNQPQHF
>TRBD2|TRBV28|TRBJ2-6|once
TGTGCCAGCATGCCTAGAGGCGCGGGGGGGCCTGGGGCCAACGTCCTGACTTTC
CASMPRGAGGPGANVLTF
>TRBD2|TRBV7-8|TRBJ2-5|NA
TGTGCCAGCAGCCCGGGGGGTTGGGAGACCCAGTACTTC
CASSPGGWETQYF
>NA|TRBV5-6|TRBJ2-1|NA
TGTGCCAGCAGTTTCGACATCGGAATTAACAATGAGCAGTTCTTC
CASSFDIGINNEQFF
>NA|TRBV6-1|TRBJ2-7|NA
TGTGCCAGCAGATACGGTCGAGAGCAGTACTTC
CASRYGREQYF
>TRBD1|TRBV13|TRBJ2-5|NA
TGTGCCAGCAGCTTTGGGACAGGGGTAGAGACCCAGTACTTC
CASSFGTGVETQYF
>NA|TRBV4-1|TRBJ1-2|NA
TGCGCCAGCAGCCAAGAATGGGTCCCAGGGGGCTACACCTTC
CASSQEWVPGGYTF
>TRBD1|TRBV2|TRBJ1-1|NA
TGTGCCAGCGGAGGGACAGGGCTAAACACTGAAGCTTTCTTT
CASGGTGLNTEAFF
>TRBD1|TRBV18|TRBJ1-4|NA
TGTGCCAGCTCATCTCCGGGACAGGACGAAAAACTGTTTTTT
CASSSPGQDEKLFF
>NA|TRBV7-9|TRBJ2-7|NA
TGTGCCAGCAGCCCCGAACAGGGCTCCGTCTACGAGCAGTACTTC
CASSPEQGSVYEQYF
>NA|TRBV5-1|TRBJ2-5|NA
TGCGCCAGCAGCTTGGAGGGGGGGGAAATAGAGACCCAGTACTTC
CASSLEGGEIETQYF
>NA|TRBV7-9|TRBJ1-1|NA
TGTGCCAGCACTACAGGGTCGAACACTGAAGCTTTCTTT
CASTTGSNTEAFF
>TRBD1|TRBV6-5|TRBJ2-7|few
TGTGCCAGCAGCAAGGACAGGGGGAGGGAGCAGTACTTC
CASSKDRGREQYF
>NA|TRBV28|TRBJ1-2|NA
TGTGCCAGCAGTGAACGGTACTATGGCTACACCTTC
CASSERYYGYTF
>NA|TRBV4-2|TRBJ2-1|NA
TGTGCCAGCAGCCAAGTAATGGCGGAAAACAATGAGCAGTTCTTC
CASSQVMAENNEQFF
>NA|TRBV28|TRBJ2-5|NA
TGTGCCAGCAGTAAGGCAGGGTCCCAAGAGACCCAGTACTTC
CASSKAGSQETQYF
>TRBD2|TRBV27|TRBJ2-1|NA
TGTGCCAGCAGTCCTAACCAGGGAGGGGAGCAGTTCTTC
CASSPNQGGEQFF
>NA|TRBV12-2|TRBJ1-2|NA
TGTGCAAGTCGCTTAGGACCTTCACCCAAAGAGGGACAAACTAACTATGGCTACACCTTC
CASRLGPSPKEGQTNYGYTF
>NA|TRBV7-9|TRBJ1-5|NA
TGTGCCAGCAGCTTAGAGTCCAATCAGCCCCAGCATTTT
CASSLESNQPQHF
>NA|TRBV11-2|TRBJ2-7|NA
TGTGCCAGCAGCTCAGAGGTCTACGAGCAGTACTTC
CASSSEVYEQYF
>NA|TRBV6-1|TRBJ1-3|NA
TGTGCCAGCAGTGAATCGCCTAGCTCTGGAAACACCATATATTTT
CASSESPSSGNTIYF
>NA|TRBV4-1|TRBJ2-5|NA
TGCGCCAGCAGCCCCAACCCTGGACAGCCGTGGGAAGAGACCCAGTACTTC
CASSPNPGQPWEETQYF
>NA|TRBV27|TRBJ2-7|NA
TGTGCCAGCAGTTTACAGGGCTCCTACGAGCAGTACTTC
CASSLQGSYEQYF
>NA|TRBV7-3|TRBJ2-2|NA
TGTGCCAGCAGCTTAACAGGACCGATAAACACCGGGGAGCTGTTTTTT
CASSLTGPINTGELFF
>TRBD1|TRBV19|TRBJ2-7|NA
TGTGCCAGTAGTATGGGGGACAGTGAGTACGAGCAGTACTTC
CASSMGDSEYEQYF
>NA|TRBV28|TRBJ2-3|NA
TGTGCCAGCGCGGGACCGCAAATAGATACGCAGTATTTT
CASAGPQIDTQYF
>NA|TRBV4-2|TRBJ1-2|NA
TGTGCCAGCAGCCAAGACGTGGGGGCCAGATATGGCTACACCTTC
CASSQDVGARYGYTF
>NA|TRBV12-1|TRBJ2-1|NA
TGTGCCAGCAGCTTGAGGGGGCTCCCCAATGAGCAGTTCTTC
CASSLRGLPNEQFF
>NA|TRBV13|TRBJ2-7|NA
TGTGCCAGCAGCCCGGGGGCTTGGAGCTACGAGCAGTACTTC
CASSPGAWSYEQYF
>NA|TRBV5-6|TRBJ1-2|once
TGTGCCAGCAGCCAGGGCGGGGGGAAGGGCTACACCTTC
CASSQGGGKGYTF
>NA|TRBV19|TRBJ2-1|NA
TGTGCCAGTAGTATTACTACCTCCTACAATGAGCAGTTCTTC
CASSITTSYNEQFF
>NA|TRBV10-3|TRBJ2-7|NA
TGTGCCATCAGGCAGGAACCTCTCGAGCAGTACTTC
CAIRQEPLEQYF
>NA|TRBV5-1|TRBJ1-6|NA
TGCGCCAGCAGCTCCAGACATGGGGAGGGGGATTTTCCCCTCCACTTT
CASSSRHGEGDFPLHF
>TRBD1|TRBV28|TRBJ1-2|NA
TGTGCCAGCAGTCCCACCCGGGACAGGGTTAACTATGGCTACACCTTC
CASSPTRDRVNYGYTF
>TRBD1|TRBV2|TRBJ1-2|once
TGTGCCAGCAGTGAAGAGGACAGGGGCTATGGCTACACCTTC
CASSEEDRGYGYTF
>TRBD1|TRBV6-1|TRBJ1-3|NA
TGTGCCAGCAGTGCTTGGACAGGAAGGGTCTCTTCTGGAAACACCATATATTTT
CASSAWTGRVSSGNTIYF
>TRBD2|TRBV6-1|TRBJ2-3|NA
TGTGCCAGCAGTGAGACTAGCGGGGCCACAGATACGCAGTATTTT
CASSETSGATDTQYF
>TRBD1|TRBV4-1|TRBJ1-1|few
TGCGCCAGCAGCACGCCGGGACAGGGTGAAGGAACTGAAGCTTTCTTT
CASSTPGQGEGTEAFF
>NA|TRBV5-1|TRBJ2-7|NA
TGCGCCAGCAGCTTGACAGCCACAGGTTACGAGCAGTACTTC
CASSLTATGYEQYF
>NA|TRBV2|TRBJ1-4|NA
TGTGCCAGCACACAACATCGGGGAGGTCGCAATGAAAAACTGTTTTTT
CASTQHRGGRNEKLFF
>TRBD1|TRBV27|TRBJ1-2|NA
TGTGCCAGCAGTTATACGGGACAGGGAAATGGTGGCTACACCTTC
CASSYTGQGNGGYTF
>TRBD2|TRBV15|TRBJ2-5|NA
TGTGCCACCAGCAGATCGCGGGAGCTCGAGACCCAGTACTTC
CATSRSRELETQYF
>NA|TRBV6-1|TRBJ2-7|NA
TGTGCCAGCAGTGAAGCAGACAGCCCCTCCTACGAGCAGTACTTC
CASSEADSPSYEQYF
>NA|TRBV28|TRBJ1-4|NA
TGTGCCAGCAGTTTAAGGCACCCCCCAACTAATGAAAAACTGTTTTTT
CASSLRHPPTNEKLFF
>NA|TRBV4-2|TRBJ2-1|few
TGTGCCAGCAGCCAAGGTCGGGAAACCCCTAATGAGCAGTTCTTC
CASSQGRETPNEQFF
>TRBD1|TRBV27|TRBJ1-1|once
TGTGCCAGCAGTAAGCAAGCATTCAACAGGGGAATGAACACTGAAGCTTTCTTT
CASSKQAFNRGMNTEAFF
>NA|TRBV6-5|TRBJ1-2|few
TGTGCCAGCAGTGCCGGACGGGATAGCTACACCTTC
CASSAGRDSYTF
>NA|TRBV19|TRBJ1-5|NA
TGTGCCAGTAGTATCGCCCTCCAGGGCAGCCAGCCCCAGCATTTT
CASSIALQGSQPQHF
>NA|TRBV27|TRBJ1-6|NA
TGTGCCAGCAGTTTATCCCGGGCCCTATCCAATTCACCCCTCCACTTT
CASSLSRALSNSPLHF